These 20 T cell receptor beta chains came from one sample sequenced in a study of blood T cell repertoires in COVID-19. Assay: immunoSEQ multiplex PCR; the TCRdb copy retains only in-frame clones and omits some. The sample records some 160,000 clones, roughly 79% being singletons. Sequenced input: peripheral blood. The source is a man aged 45-60 years with active or convalescent COVID-19.

The chain has TRBV4-2 and TRBJ2-7, with D possibly TRBD1 on 5 matching bases. CDR3 length equals 15 residues. Germline CDR1 and CDR2: LGHNA and YNFKEQ. V was shortened by 4 bases and J by 5 bases, with 18 bases between the two germline ends. CDR3 protein: CASSLSSRGGDEQYF. CDR3 bases: TGTGCCAGCAGCCTTTCAAGTAGGGGTGGGGACGAGCAGTACTTC.

This clone came up once. The rearrangement joins TRBV14 to TRBJ2-7; 8 bases are a match to TRBD1. The CDR3 extends over 14 amino acids. Per the germline V gene, CDR1 is SGHDN and CDR2 is FVKESK. J was trimmed by 3 bases and V by 5 bases; bases with no gene match: 6. The CDR3 sequence: CASSSNRGNYEQYF. CDR3 in DNA: TGTGCCAGCAGCTCGAACAGGGGGAACTACGAGCAGTACTTC. Full variable domain (rest looked up from reference TRBV14 and TRBJ2-7): EAGVTQFPSHSVIEKGQTVTLRCDPISGHDNLYWYRRVMGKEIKFLLHFVKESKQDESGMPNNRFLAERTGGTYSTLKVQPAELEDSGVYFCASSSNRGNYEQYFGPGTRLTVT.

The rearrangement joins TRBV3-1 (or the pseudogene TRBV3-2) to TRBJ1-2, with D tentatively TRBD1 (6 bases). V lost 0 bases and J lost 10, with 12 bases in between. There are 13 residues in the CDR3. Per the germline V gene, CDR1 is LGHDT and CDR2 is YNNKEL (reference sequence). CDR3 sequence: CASSQEVYRVYTF. The CDR3 DNA sequence: TGTGCCAGCAGCCAAGAGGTTTACAGGGTCTACACCTTC.

The chain employs TRBV6-2 or TRBV6-3 and TRBJ1-4; possible D gene TRBD1, 6 bases. Per germline, CDR1 MNHEY and CDR2 SVGEGT. The CDR3 length is 14 residues. V lost 2 bases, J lost 7 bases, and 11 bases lay in between. The CDR3 coding sequence is TGTGCCAGCAGTTACACAGGGCGAGGTGAAAAACTGTTTTTT. It is translated as CASSYTGRGEKLFF.

The chain employs TRBV11-2 and TRBJ2-2; D gene ambiguous. Germline CDR1 is SGHAT and CDR2 is FQNNGV. The CDR3 consists of 13 residues. Trimming stripped 5 bases from V and 2 bases from J, with 6 bases between. This chain's CDR3 is CASSRTNTGELFF. CDR3 in DNA: TGTGCCAGCAGCCGCACAAACACCGGGGAGCTGTTTTTT. The full variable domain, completed using reference TRBV11-2 and TRBJ2-2, is EAGVAQSPRYKIIEKRQSVAFWCNPISGHATLYWYQQILGQGPKLLIQFQNNGVVDDSQLPKDRFSAERLKGVDSTLKIQPAKLEDSAVYLCASSRTNTGELFFGEGSRLTVL.

The chain combines TRBV30 with TRBJ1-5, with a tentative D call TRBD1 (5 bases). Germline CDR1 reads GTSNPN; CDR2 reads SVGIG (reference sequence). This CDR3 is 13 amino acids long. V was shortened by 2 bases and J by 2 bases, with 7 bases between the two germline ends. CDR3 sequence: CAWSQGGNQPQHF. The CDR3 DNA follows: TGTGCCTGGAGTCAGGGCGGCAATCAGCCCCAGCATTTT. Variable domain in full (rest from reference TRBV30 and TRBJ1-5): SQTIHQWPATLVQPVGSPLSLECTVEGTSNPNLYWYRQAAGRGLQLLFYSVGIGQISSEVPQNLSASRPQDRQFILSSKKLLLSDSGFYLCAWSQGGNQPQHFGDGTRLSIL.

This chain uses TRBV19 with TRBJ2-7, with a weak D call TRBD1 (6 bases). V lost 7 bases to trimming and J lost 7 bases, with 17 bases between them. CDR1 LNHDA and CDR2 SQIVND come from the germline V gene (reference sequence). The CDR3 spans 13 residues. The CDR3, as DNA: TGTGCCAGTAATGGTGGCAGGGGTCAAGAGCAGTACTTC. Amino acid sequence: CASNGGRGQEQYF.

The chain is built from TRBV11-3 and TRBJ2-1; 10 positions agree with TRBD2. Germline V gene data show CDR1 as SGHNT and CDR2 as YENEEA. V lost 6 bases and J lost 10; bases outside the gene matches: 6. The CDR3 length is 13 residues. For the CDR3, the DNA is TGTGCCAGCAGTAAACTAGCGGGAAGGGAGCAGTTCTTC. Protein sequence: CASSKLAGREQFF.

This clone came up a few times. The chain joins TRBV30 to TRBJ2-2, with D possibly TRBD1 on 5 matching bases. This CDR3 region has 15 residues. Germline V gene data show CDR1 as GTSNPN and CDR2 as SVGIG (reference sequence). V was cut by 0 bases and J by 5 bases, with 13 bases left in between. DNA of the CDR3: TGTGCCTGGAGTGTCGACAGCCGAGGAACCGGGGAGCTGTTTTTT. Protein product: CAWSVDSRGTGELFF. Full variable domain (remainder filled in from reference TRBV30 and TRBJ2-2): SQTIHQWPATLVQPVGSPLSLECTVEGTSNPNLYWYRQAAGRGLQLLFYSVGIGQISSEVPQNLSASRPQDRQFILSSKKLLLSDSGFYLCAWSVDSRGTGELFFGEGSRLTVL.

This chain connects TRBV28 to TRBJ2-1; 12 nucleotides align to TRBD2. This CDR3 is 18 amino acids long. Unmatched junction bases numbered 10, after V lost 7 bases and J lost 0 bases. Germline V gives CDR1 MDHEN, CDR2 SYDVKM. Here the CDR3 reads CASTSGTSGRSSYNEQFF. The CDR3 DNA sequence: TGTGCCAGCACCAGCGGGACTAGCGGGCGAAGCTCCTACAATGAGCAGTTCTTC.

V usage is TRBV28 and J usage is TRBJ1-1; tentative D call: TRBD1 (5 bases). V dropped 0 bases and J dropped 6 bases, with 11 bases sitting between them. The CDR3 is 14 amino acids. From germline, CDR1 is MDHEN and CDR2 SYDVKM. CDR3 DNA: TGTGCCAGCAGTTTATGGGTCAGGGATTCTGAAGCTTTCTTT. This translates into CASSLWVRDSEAFF.

The chain has TRBV28 and TRBJ1-4, with no clear D. CDR3 length: 15 residues. Trimming cost V 9 bases and J 6 bases, with 20 bases left between them. CDR1 is MDHEN and CDR2 is SYDVKM in the germline V gene. CDR3 nucleotide sequence: TGTGCCAGTCGTCGTCCAGGTCCGAACTATGAAAAACTGTTTTTT. Residues: CASRRPGPNYEKLFF.

This clone appeared many times. CDR3 region: CASSQEANLYGYTF. The DNA of the CDR3 is TGTGCCAGCAGCCAAGAAGCGAACCTATATGGCTACACCTTC. V gene TRBV3-1 (or the pseudogene TRBV3-2) combines with J gene TRBJ1-2, with D uncertain. The V end was cut by 0 bases, the J end by 5 bases, with 10 bases between. The V gene's germline CDR1 is LGHDT and CDR2 YNNKEL (reference sequence). This CDR3 has 14 amino acids.

This chain connects TRBV19 to TRBJ2-3, with 8 nucleotides matching TRBD1. This CDR3 contains 16 residues. From germline, CDR1 is LNHDA and CDR2 SQIVND (reference sequence). V lost 2 bases to trimming and J lost 1 base; unmatched junction nucleotides: 5. The CDR3 is CASSISRGRGTDTQYF. DNA for the CDR3: TGTGCCAGTAGTATAAGCAGGGGGCGAGGCACAGATACGCAGTATTTT. The whole variable domain, remainder taken from reference TRBV19 and TRBJ2-3, is DGGITQSPKYLFRKEGQNVTLSCEQNLNHDAMYWYRQDPGQGLRLIYYSQIVNDFQKGDIAEGYSVSREKKESFPLTVTSAQKNPTAFYLCASSISRGRGTDTQYFGPGTRLTVL.

This clone has only a few counts. The V gene is TRBV3-1 (or the pseudogene TRBV3-2), the J gene TRBJ2-7, with a weak D call TRBD2 (7 bases). V lost 3 bases and J 7 bases, leaving 16 bases between the germline ends. The CDR3 sequence is 14 residues long. Per germline, CDR1 LGHDT and CDR2 YNNKEL (reference sequence). The CDR3 coding sequence is TGTGCCAGCAGCCAGGGGGGCGGGAGAGGGGAGCAGTACTTC. Translation: CASSQGGGRGEQYF.

The chain is built from TRBV13 and TRBJ2-3; 12 positions match TRBD1. After removal of 1 base from V and 2 bases from J, the junction contained 13 bases not matched to a gene. This CDR3 is built from 20 residues. CDR1 is PRHDT, CDR2 FYEKMQ, per germline (reference sequence). The CDR3 loop is CASSLVAGQGATWATDTQYF. CDR3 coding DNA: TGTGCCAGCAGCTTAGTTGCGGGACAGGGGGCCACTTGGGCCACAGATACGCAGTATTTT.

The rearrangement uses TRBV28 and TRBJ2-7, with a possible D match to TRBD2 (5 bases). Per the germline V gene, CDR1 is MDHEN and CDR2 is SYDVKM. The germline V and J ends were trimmed by 3 bases and 4 bases, with 13 bases remaining between them. This CDR3 region has 14 residues. CDR3 protein: CASSLGSRVYEQYF. CDR3 nucleotide sequence: TGTGCCAGCAGTTTGGGGTCGAGGGTTTACGAGCAGTACTTC.

The genes are TRBV27 and TRBJ1-1; D is unresolved. V was trimmed by 6 bases and J by 2 bases, leaving 16 bases between them. Germline CDR1 and CDR2: MNHEY and SMNVEV (reference sequence). CDR3 length: 15 residues. The CDR3 nucleotides read TGTGCCAGCAGCGTTCGAGCCCGTCCTAACACTGAAGCTTTCTTT. Translating it yields CASSVRARPNTEAFF.

The table lists this clone with many counts. The chain combines TRBV19 with TRBJ1-2; TRBD1 matches 8 bases. Germline lookup yields CDR1 LNHDA and CDR2 SQIVND (reference sequence). This CDR3 spans 14 amino acids. J lost 4 bases, V lost 1 base, and 2 bases had no gene match. The CDR3 reads CASSIVQGAYGYTF. The CDR3 DNA follows: TGTGCCAGTAGTATAGTCCAGGGGGCCTATGGCTACACCTTC.

This chain links TRBV7-6 with TRBJ2-4; 10 positions agree with TRBD2. The germline V gene has CDR1 SGHVS and CDR2 FNYEAQ. The V gene end was trimmed by 1 base and the J gene end by 7 bases; junction bases not matched to a gene: 4. This CDR3 comprises 15 residues. The CDR3 protein is CASSLGPAGGNIQYF. The DNA of the CDR3 is TGTGCCAGCAGCTTAGGGCCAGCGGGAGGGAACATTCAGTACTTC.